This entry lists 23 T cell receptor beta chains sequenced from one sample in a study of shared clonotypes between healthy human individuals. The repertoire was sequenced with immunoSEQ multiplex PCR; TCRdb's copy has only in-frame clones and lacks some. The profile shows 2 million to 3 million clones, 93% of them singletons. Material for sequencing was naive CD4+ T cells from PBMCs. The sample's subset: CD45RA+ positively selected. These receptors were obtained from a man aged 18 to 29 in good health. Some clones in this sample may be carry-over from other donors' samples.

The chain couples TRBV19 to TRBJ1-2; the D gene is possibly TRBD1 (5 bases). The length of the CDR3 is 14 residues. In germline, CDR1 is LNHDA, CDR2 SQIVND (reference sequence). The germline V and J ends were trimmed by 1 base and 4 bases, with 10 bases remaining between them. The CDR3 DNA is TGTGCCAGTAGTATAGGACAAGGGGCCTATGGCTACACCTTC. Its translation: CASSIGQGAYGYTF.

The chain uses TRBV10-3 and TRBJ1-1; 8 positions agree with TRBD1. The ends lost 11 bases at V and 2 bases at J; junction bases unmatched: 7. CDR1 is ENHRY, CDR2 SYGVKD, per germline. There are 13 residues in the CDR3. The CDR3 DNA reads TGTGCCTCCAAGACAGGGGAAAACACTGAAGCTTTCTTT. Amino acid sequence: CASKTGENTEAFF.

This chain uses TRBV4-3 with TRBJ2-1; tentatively, D is TRBD1 (6 bases). The V gene's germline CDR1 is LGHNA and CDR2 YSLEER. The CDR3 loop spans 19 amino acids. V lost 0 bases and J lost 0, with 18 bases in between. CDR3 DNA sequence: TGCGCCAGCAGCCAAGAAGGGGGAAGGTGGCGGGCCTCCTACAATGAGCAGTTCTTC. It codes for CASSQEGGRWRASYNEQFF.

The chain carries TRBV13 and TRBJ2-2; 9 nucleotides line up with TRBD2. The CDR3 extends over 16 amino acids. Trimming took 3 bases from V and 0 from J; bases not matched to a gene: 2. Germline loops: CDR1 PRHDT, CDR2 FYEKMQ (reference sequence). Written as DNA, the CDR3 is TGTGCCAGCAGCTTGCGGGGGGGCTCGAACACCGGGGAGCTGTTTTTT. It yields the protein CASSLRGGSNTGELFF.

V usage is TRBV28 and J usage is TRBJ2-3, with D maybe TRBD1 (6 bases). CDR1 and CDR2 (germline): MDHEN, SYDVKM. CDR3 length: 14 residues. Trimming shortened V by 5 bases and J by 4 bases, and 13 bases separated the two germline ends. CDR3 sequence (DNA): TGTGCCAGCAGTCCCAGGGCAGGGGCAGATACGCAGTATTTT. As protein: CASSPRAGADTQYF.

About this clone: Other DNA sequences of this sample code for an identical CDR3. This chain connects TRBV5-1 to TRBJ2-5, with 8 bases aligning to TRBD1. Losses at the gene ends were 3 bases for V and 2 bases for J; bases not matched to a gene: 3. There are 14 residues in the CDR3. The germline V gene has CDR1 SGHRS and CDR2 YFSETQ. CDR3 in DNA: TGCGCCAGCAGCTCACAGGGGGATCAAGAGACCCAGTACTTC. Encoded protein: CASSSQGDQETQYF. The entire variable domain, with the rest obtained from reference TRBV5-1 and TRBJ2-5, is as follows: KAGVTQTPRYLIKTRGQQVTLSCSPISGHRSVSWYQQTPGQGLQFLFEYFSETQRNKGNFPGRFSGRQFSNSRSEMNVSTLELGDSALYLCASSSQGDQETQYFGPGTRLLVL.

The rearrangement links TRBV4-1 to TRBJ2-2; 13 bases match TRBD2. The V gene end was trimmed by 1 base and the J gene end by 3 bases; junction bases not matched to a gene: 5. This CDR3 has 18 residues. Per the germline V gene, CDR1 is MGHRA and CDR2 is YSYEKL. The CDR3: CASSQGTSGRYDTGELFF. In DNA, the CDR3 is TGCGCCAGCAGCCAAGGGACTAGCGGGAGATATGACACCGGGGAGCTGTTTTTT.

Concerning this clone itself: The same CDR3 can be traced to other DNA sequences in this sample. The genes are TRBV28 and TRBJ2-7, with D perhaps TRBD2 (6 bases). The V gene lost 3 bases and the J gene lost 4 bases, with 10 bases spanning the gap. The CDR3 sequence is 13 residues long. Germline V gives CDR1 MDHEN, CDR2 SYDVKM. The CDR3 region has the DNA TGTGCCAGCAGTTTCCCCGGGAGATACGAGCAGTACTTC. Protein sequence: CASSFPGRYEQYF.

V usage is TRBV7-2 and J usage is TRBJ2-6; D is ambiguous. Looked up from germline, CDR1 is SGHTA and CDR2 is FQGNSA. The CDR3 contains 14 residues. V was pared by 7 bases and J by 2 bases, with 9 bases between. CDR3 in DNA: TGTGCCAGCATCCGAGACCCTGGGGCCAACGTCCTGACTTTC. As protein: CASIRDPGANVLTF.

The genes are TRBV27 and TRBJ1-1; no clear D gene. The V and J ends lost 3 bases and 0 bases respectively, with 11 bases between them. This CDR3 region has 15 residues. Germline CDR1 reads MNHEY; CDR2 reads SMNVEV (reference sequence). The DNA for the CDR3 is TGTGCCAGCAGTTTGTCAAGGCACATGAACACTGAAGCTTTCTTT. Translated, it gives CASSLSRHMNTEAFF.

The chain is built from TRBV6-1 and TRBJ2-1; 9 nucleotides match TRBD1. Germline CDR1 is MNHNS and CDR2 is SASEGT. This CDR3 comprises 15 residues. V gave up 2 bases and J gave up 4 bases; unmatched junction bases: 3. The CDR3 sequence is CASSESDRGYNEQFF. The CDR3 DNA reads as TGTGCCAGCAGTGAAAGTGACAGGGGGTACAATGAGCAGTTCTTC.

The chain couples TRBV30 to TRBJ2-5; TRBD2 agrees at 11 bases. The CDR3 is 15 amino acids. Trimming removed 5 bases from V and 2 bases from J; junction bases left unmatched: 7. Germline loops: CDR1 GTSNPN, CDR2 SVGIG (reference sequence). CDR3 DNA sequence: TGTGCCTGGGACCCGGGACTAGCGGTTCAAGAGACCCAGTACTTC. This translates into CAWDPGLAVQETQYF. The full variable domain, its missing parts supplied by reference TRBV30 and TRBJ2-5, is SQTIHQWPATLVQPVGSPLSLECTVEGTSNPNLYWYRQAAGRGLQLLFYSVGIGQISSEVPQNLSASRPQDRQFILSSKKLLLSDSGFYLCAWDPGLAVQETQYFGPGTRLLVL.

This chain joins TRBV19 and TRBJ2-7, with 9 bases identical to TRBD2. The CDR3 spans 15 residues. V lost 8 bases, J lost 0 bases, and 8 bases stayed unmatched. Germline assignment: CDR1 LNHDA and CDR2 SQIVND (reference sequence). CDR3 sequence reads: CASSSGRLTSYEQYF. As DNA, the CDR3 is TGTGCCAGTTCGAGCGGGAGGCTCACCTCCTACGAGCAGTACTTC. Complete variable domain (other parts from reference TRBV19 and TRBJ2-7): DGGITQSPKYLFRKEGQNVTLSCEQNLNHDAMYWYRQDPGQGLRLIYYSQIVNDFQKGDIAEGYSVSREKKESFPLTVTSAQKNPTAFYLCASSSGRLTSYEQYFGPGTRLTVT.

Of note for this clone: Different DNA sequences within this sample yield the same CDR3. The chain is built from TRBV10-1 and TRBJ2-5, with TRBD2 as a possible D gene (5 bases). CDR3 size: 13 residues. Trimming took off 0 bases at V and 7 bases at J, with 9 bases between the two ends. The germline V gene has CDR1 WNHNN and CDR2 SYGVQD (reference sequence). The CDR3 DNA reads TGCGCCAGCAGTGAGTCAGGCGGAGGGACCCAGTACTTC. It translates to CASSESGGGTQYF.

The rearrangement links TRBV28 to TRBJ2-2, with a weak D call TRBD2 (6 bases). Germline-derived CDR1 and CDR2 are MDHEN and SYDVKM. V was shortened by 7 bases and J by 7 bases, with 19 bases between the two germline ends. This CDR3 contains 15 residues. The CDR3 protein is CASTTPGETVGELFF. CDR3 nucleotide sequence: TGTGCCAGCACCACCCCGGGGGAGACCGTCGGGGAGCTGTTTTTT.

The chain recombines TRBV7-3 with TRBJ2-2; no clear D gene. Germline V gene data show CDR1 as SGHTA and CDR2 as FQGTGA. The CDR3 is 15 amino acids. V lost 5 bases and J 7 bases, leaving 17 bases between the germline ends. CDR3 bases: TGTGCCAGCAGCCCGTCACGGCGGATAGGCGGGGAGCTGTTTTTT. It codes for CASSPSRRIGGELFF.

V gene TRBV27 combines with J gene TRBJ2-2; D is perhaps TRBD1 or TRBD2 (5 bases each). V dropped 7 bases and J dropped 3 bases, with 12 bases sitting between them. The germline CDR1 and CDR2 sequences are MNHEY and SMNVEV (reference sequence). The CDR3 spans 14 residues. This CDR3 is CASTSGTYTGELFF. The CDR3 bases are TGTGCCAGCACCTCCGGGACCTACACCGGGGAGCTGTTTTTT.

The CDR3: CASRTSGRALIYEQYF. The DNA of the CDR3 is TGTGCCAGCAGGACTAGCGGGAGGGCCTTAATTTACGAGCAGTACTTC. The chain carries TRBV7-8 and TRBJ2-7, with 14 bases that match TRBD2. The length of the CDR3 is 16 residues. V shed 6 bases and J 4 bases; nucleotides not matched to a gene: 8. Per germline, CDR1 SGHVS and CDR2 FQNEAQ. Filled out from reference TRBV7-8 and TRBJ2-7, the complete variable domain reads GAGVSQSPRYKVAKRGQDVALRCDPISGHVSLFWYQQALGQGPEFLTYFQNEAQLDKSGLPSDRFFAERPEGSVSTLKIQRTQQEDSAVYLCASRTSGRALIYEQYFGPGTRLTVT.

The gene calls are TRBV2 and TRBJ2-3; 10 nucleotides line up with TRBD2. V shed 7 bases and J 1 base; nucleotides not matched to a gene: 5. The CDR3 totals 15 residues. CDR1 and CDR2 from the germline V gene are SNHLY and FYNNEI. The CDR3 protein is CASKTSGTRTDTQYF. Written as DNA, the CDR3 is TGTGCCAGCAAAACTAGCGGGACCCGCACAGATACGCAGTATTTT.

The V gene is TRBV10-2, the J gene TRBJ1-1; D possibly corresponds to TRBD1 (6 bases). This CDR3 contains 15 residues. Germline V CDR1 and CDR2: WSHSY, SAAADI. Trimming stripped 4 bases from V and 3 bases from J, with 15 bases between. The CDR3 DNA reads TGCGCCAGCAGTGCCTCGGGGGGCGGGTACACTGAAGCTTTCTTT. Its translation: CASSASGGGYTEAFF.

The V gene is TRBV5-6, the J gene TRBJ2-7; a weak D match, TRBD1 (6 bases). Trimming took 7 bases from V and 2 from J, leaving 16 bases between them. Germline CDR1 is SGHDT and CDR2 is YYEEEE. CDR3 length: 14 amino acids. The DNA of the CDR3 is TGTGCCAGCGCACTACTCAGGGGAACCTACGAGCAGTACTTC. Its translation: CASALLRGTYEQYF.

On this clone itself: Other DNA sequences in the same sample also yield this CDR3. The rearrangement uses TRBV18 and TRBJ2-5; possibly TRBD2 for D (6 bases). The germline V gene has CDR1 KGHSH and CDR2 LQKENI. There are 13 residues in the CDR3. V dropped 1 base and J dropped 5 bases, with 8 bases sitting between them. The DNA of the CDR3 is TGTGCCAGCTCACCACAGGGAGGCGAGACCCAGTACTTC. The encoded protein is CASSPQGGETQYF.

CDR3 region: CASSPLEGLNTEAFF. Here the CDR3 DNA reads TGTGCCAGCAGCCCTTTGGAGGGGTTGAACACTGAAGCTTTCTTT. The rearrangement joins TRBV5-4 to TRBJ1-1, with D possibly matching TRBD1 (5 bases). The CDR3 consists of 15 residues. The germline V gene has CDR1 SGHNT and CDR2 YYREEE (reference sequence). The V end was cut by 4 bases, the J end by 0 bases, with 13 bases between.